These 2 T cell receptor beta chains originate from one sample sequenced in a study of shared clonotypes between healthy human individuals. Assay used: immunoSEQ multiplex PCR; TCRdb lists only in-frame clones, some missing. The repertoire includes about 2.1 million clones, 93% of them detected once, and 1.5% to 2% sits in the top ten. It was CD45RO-negative cells, positively selected for CCR7, that made up naive CD8 cells, with terminally differentiated effector memory CD45RA+ cells excluded. Sequencing was performed on naive CD8+ T cells from PBMCs. The receptors were sampled from a man aged 18 to 29 in good health. Some clones in this sample may be carry-over from other donors' samples.

The table lists this clone with a count of one. The chain couples TRBV5-6 to TRBJ2-2; TRBD2 aligns across 12 bases. With 3 bases clipped from V and 4 bases from J, the junction kept 4 bases outside the gene matches. This CDR3 is built from 16 residues. In germline, CDR1 is SGHDT, CDR2 YYEEEE. CDR3 region: CASSYGTSGFTGELFF. In nucleotides, the CDR3 is TGTGCCAGCAGCTATGGGACTAGCGGGTTCACCGGGGAGCTGTTTTTT.

This chain connects TRBV7-3 to TRBJ2-3, with 13 bases that match TRBD2. This CDR3 is built from 15 residues. The V gene's germline CDR1 is SGHTA and CDR2 FQGTGA. V trimming: 4 bases; J trimming: 4 bases; junction bases outside the gene matches: 2. CDR3 nucleotides: TGTGCCAGCAGCTGGACTAGCGGGAGTGCAGATACGCAGTATTTT. Protein: CASSWTSGSADTQYF.